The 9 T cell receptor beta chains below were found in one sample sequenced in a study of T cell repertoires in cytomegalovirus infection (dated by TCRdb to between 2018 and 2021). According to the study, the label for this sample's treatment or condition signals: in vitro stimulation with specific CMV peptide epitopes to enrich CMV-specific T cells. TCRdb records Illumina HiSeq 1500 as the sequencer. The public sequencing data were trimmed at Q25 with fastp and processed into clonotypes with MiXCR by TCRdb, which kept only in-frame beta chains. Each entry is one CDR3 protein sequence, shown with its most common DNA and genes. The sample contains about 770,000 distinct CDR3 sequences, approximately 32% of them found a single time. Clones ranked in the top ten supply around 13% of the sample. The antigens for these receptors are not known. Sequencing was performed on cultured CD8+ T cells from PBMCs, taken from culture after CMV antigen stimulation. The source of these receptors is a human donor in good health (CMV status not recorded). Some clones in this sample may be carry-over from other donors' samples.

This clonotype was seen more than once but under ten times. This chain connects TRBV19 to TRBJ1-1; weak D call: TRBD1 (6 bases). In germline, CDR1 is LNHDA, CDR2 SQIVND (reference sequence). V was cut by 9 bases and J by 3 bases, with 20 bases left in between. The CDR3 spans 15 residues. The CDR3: CASSITGRMYTEAFF. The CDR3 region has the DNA TGTGCCAGCTCCATTACAGGGAGAATGTACACTGAAGCTTTCTTT.

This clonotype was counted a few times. CDR3 coding DNA: TGCGCCAGCAGCCGGGCCGAAACCGGGGAGCTGTTTTTT. Its protein product is CASSRAETGELFF. The genes are TRBV4-1 and TRBJ2-2; unclear D gene. The CDR3 runs to 13 residues. V was pared by 4 bases and J by 5 bases, with 8 bases between. Germline V gene sequence: CDR1 MGHRA, CDR2 YSYEKL.

This chain's CDR3 is CASSFPRRDRSNSPLHF. CDR3 in DNA: TGTGCCAGCAGTTTCCCCCGCCGGGACAGGTCTAATTCACCCCTCCACTTT. V and J are TRBV28 and TRBJ1-6, with 8 positions matching TRBD1. The length of the CDR3 is 17 residues. V was pared by 3 bases and J by 6 bases, with 10 bases of the junction left unmatched. Germline V gene lookup returns CDR1 MDHEN and CDR2 SYDVKM.

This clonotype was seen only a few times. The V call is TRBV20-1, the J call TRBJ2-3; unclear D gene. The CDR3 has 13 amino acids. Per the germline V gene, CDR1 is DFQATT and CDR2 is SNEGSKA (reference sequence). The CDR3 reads CSAPYEGTDTQYF. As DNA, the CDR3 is TGCAGCGCTCCCTACGAGGGCACAGATACGCAGTATTTT.

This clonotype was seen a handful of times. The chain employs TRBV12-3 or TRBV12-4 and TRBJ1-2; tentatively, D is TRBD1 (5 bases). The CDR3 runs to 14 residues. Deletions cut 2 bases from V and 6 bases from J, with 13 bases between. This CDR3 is CASSLTPRAHGYTF. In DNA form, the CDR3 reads TGTGCCAGCAGTTTAACCCCCAGGGCGCATGGCTACACCTTC.

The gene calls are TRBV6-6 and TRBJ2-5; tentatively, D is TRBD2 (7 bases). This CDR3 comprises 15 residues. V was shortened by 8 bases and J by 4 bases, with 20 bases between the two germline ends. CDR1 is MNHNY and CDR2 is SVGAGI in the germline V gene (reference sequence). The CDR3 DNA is TGTGCCAGCGGGGGGGCTGCCGGGACTACAGAGACCCAGTACTTC. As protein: CASGGAAGTTETQYF.

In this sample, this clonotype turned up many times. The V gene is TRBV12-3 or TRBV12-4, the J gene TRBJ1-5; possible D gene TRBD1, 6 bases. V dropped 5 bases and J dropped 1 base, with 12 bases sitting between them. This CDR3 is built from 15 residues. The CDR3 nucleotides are TGTGCCAGCAGTCCTCGGACAGCGAGCAATCAGCCCCAGCATTTT. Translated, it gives CASSPRTASNQPQHF.

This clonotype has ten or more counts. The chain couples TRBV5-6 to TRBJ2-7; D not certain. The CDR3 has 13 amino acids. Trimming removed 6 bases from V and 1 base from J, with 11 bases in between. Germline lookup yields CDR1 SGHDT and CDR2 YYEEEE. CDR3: CASMSRQSYEQYF. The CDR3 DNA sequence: TGTGCCAGCATGTCGAGGCAGTCCTACGAGCAGTACTTC. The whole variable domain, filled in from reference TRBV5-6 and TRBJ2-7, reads DAGVTQSPTHLIKTRGQQVTLRCSPKSGHDTVSWYQQALGQGPQFIFQYYEEEERQRGNFPDRFSGHQFPNYSSELNVNALLLGDSALYLCASMSRQSYEQYFGPGTRLTVT.

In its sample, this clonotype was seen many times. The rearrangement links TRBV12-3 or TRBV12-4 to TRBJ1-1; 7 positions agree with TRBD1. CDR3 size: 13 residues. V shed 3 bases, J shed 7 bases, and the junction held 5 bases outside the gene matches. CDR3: CASSFRQGDEAFF. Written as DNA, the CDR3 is TGTGCCAGCAGTTTCCGACAGGGTGATGAAGCTTTCTTT.